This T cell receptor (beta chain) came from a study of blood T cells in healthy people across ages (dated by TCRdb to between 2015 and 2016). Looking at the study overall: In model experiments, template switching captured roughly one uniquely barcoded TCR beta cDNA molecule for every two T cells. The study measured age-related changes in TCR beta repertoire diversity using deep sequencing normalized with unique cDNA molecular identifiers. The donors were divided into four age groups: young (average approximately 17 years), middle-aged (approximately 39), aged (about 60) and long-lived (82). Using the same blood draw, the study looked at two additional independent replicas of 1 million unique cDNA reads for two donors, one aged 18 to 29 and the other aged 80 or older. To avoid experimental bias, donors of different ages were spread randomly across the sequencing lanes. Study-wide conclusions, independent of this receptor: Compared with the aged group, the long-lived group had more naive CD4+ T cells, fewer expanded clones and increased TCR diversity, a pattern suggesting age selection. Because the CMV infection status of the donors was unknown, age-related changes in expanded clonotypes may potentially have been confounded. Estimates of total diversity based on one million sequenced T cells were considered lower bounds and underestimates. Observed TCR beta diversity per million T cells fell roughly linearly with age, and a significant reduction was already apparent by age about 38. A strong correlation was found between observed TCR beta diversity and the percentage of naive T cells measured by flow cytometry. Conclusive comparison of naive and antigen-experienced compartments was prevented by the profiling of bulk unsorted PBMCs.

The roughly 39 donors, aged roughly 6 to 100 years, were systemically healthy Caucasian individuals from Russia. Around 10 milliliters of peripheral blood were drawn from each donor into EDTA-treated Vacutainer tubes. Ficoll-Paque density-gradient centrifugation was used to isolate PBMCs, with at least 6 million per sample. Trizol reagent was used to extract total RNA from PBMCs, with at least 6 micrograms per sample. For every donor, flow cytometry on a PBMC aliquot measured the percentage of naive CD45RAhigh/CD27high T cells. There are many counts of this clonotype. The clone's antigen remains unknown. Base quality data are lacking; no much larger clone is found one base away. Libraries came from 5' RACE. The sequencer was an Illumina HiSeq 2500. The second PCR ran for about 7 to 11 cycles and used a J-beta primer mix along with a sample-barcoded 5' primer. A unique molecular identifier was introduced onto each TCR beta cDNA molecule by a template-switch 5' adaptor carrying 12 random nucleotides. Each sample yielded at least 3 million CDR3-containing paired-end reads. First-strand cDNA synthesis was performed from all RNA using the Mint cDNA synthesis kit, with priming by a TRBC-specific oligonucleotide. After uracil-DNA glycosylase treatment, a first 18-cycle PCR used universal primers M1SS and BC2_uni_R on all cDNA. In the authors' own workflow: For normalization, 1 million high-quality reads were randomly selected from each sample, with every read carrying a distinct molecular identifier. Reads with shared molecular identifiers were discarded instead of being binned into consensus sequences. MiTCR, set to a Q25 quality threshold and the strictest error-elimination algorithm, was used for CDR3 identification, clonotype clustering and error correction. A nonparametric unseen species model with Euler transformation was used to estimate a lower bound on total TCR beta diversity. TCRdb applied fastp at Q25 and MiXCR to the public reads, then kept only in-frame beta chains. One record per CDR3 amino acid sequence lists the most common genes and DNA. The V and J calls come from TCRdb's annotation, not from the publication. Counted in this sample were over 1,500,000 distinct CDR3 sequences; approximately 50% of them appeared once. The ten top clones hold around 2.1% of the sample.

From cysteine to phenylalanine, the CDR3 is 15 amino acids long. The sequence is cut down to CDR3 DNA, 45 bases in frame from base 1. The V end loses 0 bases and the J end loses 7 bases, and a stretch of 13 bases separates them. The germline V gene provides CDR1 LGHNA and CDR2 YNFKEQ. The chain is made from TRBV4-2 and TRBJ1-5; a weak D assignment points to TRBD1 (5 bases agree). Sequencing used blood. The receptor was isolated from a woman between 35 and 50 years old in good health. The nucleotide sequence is TGTGCCAGCAGCCAAGATATGGACATCGACCAGCCCCAGCATTTT. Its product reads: CASSQDMDIDQPQHF.